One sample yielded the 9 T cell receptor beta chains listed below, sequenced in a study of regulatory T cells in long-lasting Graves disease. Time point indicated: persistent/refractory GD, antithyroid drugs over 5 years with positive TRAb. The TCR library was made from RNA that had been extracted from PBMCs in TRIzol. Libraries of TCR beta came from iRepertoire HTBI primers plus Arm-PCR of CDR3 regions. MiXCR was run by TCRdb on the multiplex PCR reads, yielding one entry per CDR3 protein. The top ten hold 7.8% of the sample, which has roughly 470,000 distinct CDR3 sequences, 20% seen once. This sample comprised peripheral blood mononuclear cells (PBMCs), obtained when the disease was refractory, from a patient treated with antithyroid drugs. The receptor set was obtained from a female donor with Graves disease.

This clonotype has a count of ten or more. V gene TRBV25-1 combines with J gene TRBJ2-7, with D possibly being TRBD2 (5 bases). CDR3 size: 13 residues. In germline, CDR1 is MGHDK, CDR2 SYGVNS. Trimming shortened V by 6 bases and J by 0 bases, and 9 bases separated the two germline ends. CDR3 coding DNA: TGTGCCAGCAGGGGAGAGAGCTCCTACGAGCAGTACTTC. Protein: CASRGESSYEQYF.

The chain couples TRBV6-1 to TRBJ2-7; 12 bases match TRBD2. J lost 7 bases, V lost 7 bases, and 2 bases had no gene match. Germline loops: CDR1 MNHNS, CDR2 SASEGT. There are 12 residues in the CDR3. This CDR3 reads CASKGLAGEQYF. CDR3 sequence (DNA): TGTGCCAGCAAAGGACTAGCGGGGGAGCAGTACTTC.

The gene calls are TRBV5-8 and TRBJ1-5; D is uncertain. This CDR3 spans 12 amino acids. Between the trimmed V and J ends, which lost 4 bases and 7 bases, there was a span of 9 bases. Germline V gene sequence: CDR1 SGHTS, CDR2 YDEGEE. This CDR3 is CASSQLSQPQHF. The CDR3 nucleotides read TGTGCCAGCAGCCAATTATCCCAGCCCCAGCATTTT.

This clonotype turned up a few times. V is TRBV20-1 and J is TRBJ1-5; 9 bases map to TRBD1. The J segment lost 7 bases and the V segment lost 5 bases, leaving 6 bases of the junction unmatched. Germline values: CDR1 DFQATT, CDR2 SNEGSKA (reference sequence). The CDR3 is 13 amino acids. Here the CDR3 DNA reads TGCAGTGCTGGGGGGGGACAGGGCCAGCCCCAGCATTTT. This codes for CSAGGGQGQPQHF.

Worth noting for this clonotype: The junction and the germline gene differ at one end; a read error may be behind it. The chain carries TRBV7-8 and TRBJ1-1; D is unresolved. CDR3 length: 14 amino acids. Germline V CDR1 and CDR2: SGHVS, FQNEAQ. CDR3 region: CASSSDGLNTEAFF. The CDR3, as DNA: TGTGCCAGCAGCTCGGACGGATTGAACACTGAAGCTTTCTTC.

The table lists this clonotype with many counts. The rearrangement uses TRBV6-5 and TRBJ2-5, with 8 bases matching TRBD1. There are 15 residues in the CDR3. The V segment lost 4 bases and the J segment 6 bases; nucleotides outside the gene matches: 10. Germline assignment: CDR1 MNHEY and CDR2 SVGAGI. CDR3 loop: CASSFMWDRQKTQYF. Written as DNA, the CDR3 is TGTGCCAGCAGTTTCATGTGGGACAGGCAAAAGACCCAGTACTTC.

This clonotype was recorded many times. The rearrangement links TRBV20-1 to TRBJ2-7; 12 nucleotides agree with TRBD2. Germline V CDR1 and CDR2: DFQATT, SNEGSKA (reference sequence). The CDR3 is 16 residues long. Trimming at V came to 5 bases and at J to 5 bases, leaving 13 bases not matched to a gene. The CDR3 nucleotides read TGCAGTGCTGAAGGACTAGCGGGGCGCCGTCCCCACGAGCAGTACTTC. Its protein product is CSAEGLAGRRPHEQYF.

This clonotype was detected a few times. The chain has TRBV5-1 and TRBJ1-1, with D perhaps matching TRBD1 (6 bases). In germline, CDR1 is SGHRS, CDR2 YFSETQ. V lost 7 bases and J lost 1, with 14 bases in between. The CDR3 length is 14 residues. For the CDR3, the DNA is TGCGCCAGCGGGGTACAGGGTCAGAACACTGAAGCTTTCTTT. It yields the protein CASGVQGQNTEAFF.

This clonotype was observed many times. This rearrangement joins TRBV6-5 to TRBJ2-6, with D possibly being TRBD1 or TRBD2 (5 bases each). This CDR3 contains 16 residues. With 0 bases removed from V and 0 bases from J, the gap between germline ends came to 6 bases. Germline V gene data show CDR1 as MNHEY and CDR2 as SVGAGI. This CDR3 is CASSYSGGSGANVLTF. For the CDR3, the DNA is TGTGCCAGCAGTTACTCTGGGGGCTCTGGGGCCAACGTCCTGACTTTC.